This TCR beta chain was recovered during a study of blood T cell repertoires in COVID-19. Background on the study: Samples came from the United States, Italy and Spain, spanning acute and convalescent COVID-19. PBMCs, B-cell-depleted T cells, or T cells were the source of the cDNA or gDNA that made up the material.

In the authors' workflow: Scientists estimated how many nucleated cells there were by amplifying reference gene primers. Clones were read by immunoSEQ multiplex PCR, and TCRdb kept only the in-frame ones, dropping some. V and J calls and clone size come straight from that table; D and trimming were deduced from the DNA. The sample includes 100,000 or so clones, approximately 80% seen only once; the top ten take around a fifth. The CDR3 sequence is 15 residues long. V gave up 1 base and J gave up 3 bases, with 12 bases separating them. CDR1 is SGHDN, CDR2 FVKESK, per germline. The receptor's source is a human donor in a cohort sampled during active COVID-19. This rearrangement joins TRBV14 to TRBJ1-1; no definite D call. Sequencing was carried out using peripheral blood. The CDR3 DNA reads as TGTGCCAGCAGCCAAGCGTACCAGGCGTACACTGAAGCTTTCTTT. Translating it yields CASSQAYQAYTEAFF.